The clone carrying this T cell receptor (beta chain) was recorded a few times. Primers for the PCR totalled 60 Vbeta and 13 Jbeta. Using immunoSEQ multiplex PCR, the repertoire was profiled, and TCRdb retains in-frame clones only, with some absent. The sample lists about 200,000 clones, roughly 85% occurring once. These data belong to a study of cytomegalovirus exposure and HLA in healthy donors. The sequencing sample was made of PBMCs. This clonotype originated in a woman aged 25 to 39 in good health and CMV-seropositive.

This CDR3 is CASSWVQGTEAFF. The CDR3 DNA is TGCGCCAGCAGCTGGGTACAGGGCACTGAAGCTTTCTTT. The chain recombines TRBV5-1 with TRBJ1-1; tentatively, D is TRBD1 (6 bases). This CDR3 comprises 13 residues. Germline V gene data show CDR1 as SGHRS and CDR2 as YFSETQ. V lost 3 bases and J 4 bases, leaving 10 bases between the germline ends. The full variable domain, completed using reference TRBV5-1 and TRBJ1-1, is KAGVTQTPRYLIKTRGQQVTLSCSPISGHRSVSWYQQTPGQGLQFLFEYFSETQRNKGNFPGRFSGRQFSNSRSEMNVSTLELGDSALYLCASSWVQGTEAFFGQGTRLTVV.